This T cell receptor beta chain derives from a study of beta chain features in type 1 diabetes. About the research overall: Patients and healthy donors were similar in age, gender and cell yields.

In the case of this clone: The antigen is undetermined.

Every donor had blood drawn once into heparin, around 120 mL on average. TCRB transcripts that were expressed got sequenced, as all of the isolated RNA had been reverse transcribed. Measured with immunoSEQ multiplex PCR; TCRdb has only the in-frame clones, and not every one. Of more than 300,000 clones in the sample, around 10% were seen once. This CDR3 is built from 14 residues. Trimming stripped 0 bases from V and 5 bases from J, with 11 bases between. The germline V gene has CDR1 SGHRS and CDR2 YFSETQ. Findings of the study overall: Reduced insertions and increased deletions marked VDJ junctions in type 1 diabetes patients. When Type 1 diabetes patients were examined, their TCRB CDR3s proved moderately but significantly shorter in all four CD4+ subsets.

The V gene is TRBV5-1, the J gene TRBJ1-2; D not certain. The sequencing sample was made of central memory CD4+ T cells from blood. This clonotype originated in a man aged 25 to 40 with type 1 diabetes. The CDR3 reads CASSLDSQEYGYTF. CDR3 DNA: TGCGCCAGCAGCTTGGATAGCCAGGAATATGGCTACACCTTC.